The clone carrying this T cell receptor (beta chain) has a handful of counts. Its antigen is unknown. The assay was immunoSEQ multiplex PCR, and TCRdb's table has in-frame clones only and misses some. The table shows about 82,000 clones, with about three quarters occurring only once. The data were taken from a study of T cells in localized non-small cell lung cancer. Study conclusions and caveats: A higher density of T cells in blood coincided with extended overall survival. Within adjacent lung there appeared a median approximately 59 of the top 100 tumor clones.

CDR3 length equals 12 residues. Trimming shortened V by 8 bases and J by 6 bases, and 13 bases separated the two germline ends. The V gene's germline CDR1 is MNHEY and CDR2 SVGAGI. This clonotype originated in a man aged 35-75 years with stage II squamous cell lung carcinoma. The sample was PBMCs, taken before any cancer treatment. The chain links TRBV6-5 to TRBJ1-1, with D perhaps TRBD1 (5 bases). CDR3 nucleotide sequence: TGTGCCAGCCAAACGGTAGGGGCTGAAGCTTTCTTT. Protein: CASQTVGAEAFF.